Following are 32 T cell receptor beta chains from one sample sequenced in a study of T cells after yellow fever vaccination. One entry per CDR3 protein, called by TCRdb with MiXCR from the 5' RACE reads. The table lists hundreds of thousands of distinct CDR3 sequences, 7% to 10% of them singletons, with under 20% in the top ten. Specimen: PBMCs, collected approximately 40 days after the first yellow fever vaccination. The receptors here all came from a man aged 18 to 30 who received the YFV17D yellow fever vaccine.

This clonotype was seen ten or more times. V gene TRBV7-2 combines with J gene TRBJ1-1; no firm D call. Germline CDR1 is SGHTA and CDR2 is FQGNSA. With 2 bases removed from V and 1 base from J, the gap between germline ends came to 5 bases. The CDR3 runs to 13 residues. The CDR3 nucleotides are TGTGCCAGCAGCTTAATAGGGAACACTGAAGCTTTCTTT. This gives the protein CASSLIGNTEAFF.

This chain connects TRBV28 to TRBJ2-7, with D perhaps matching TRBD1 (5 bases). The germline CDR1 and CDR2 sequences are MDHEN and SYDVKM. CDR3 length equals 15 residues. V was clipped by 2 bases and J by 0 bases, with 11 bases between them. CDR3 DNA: TGTGCCAGCAGTTTACCCTCGACAGTCTCCTACGAGCAGTACTTC. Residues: CASSLPSTVSYEQYF. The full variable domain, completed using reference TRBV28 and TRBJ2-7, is DVKVTQSSRYLVKRTGEKVFLECVQDMDHENMFWYRQDPGLGLRLIYFSYDVKMKEKGDIPEGYSVSREKKERFSLILESASTNQTSMYLCASSLPSTVSYEQYFGPGTRLTVT.

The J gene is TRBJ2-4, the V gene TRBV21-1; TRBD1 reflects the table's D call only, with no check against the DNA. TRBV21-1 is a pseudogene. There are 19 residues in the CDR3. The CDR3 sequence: CASSKSGRRTLGFGNIQYF. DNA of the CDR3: TGTGCCAGCAGCAAATCAGGGCGCAGGACACTTGGATTTGGGAACATTCAGTACTTC.

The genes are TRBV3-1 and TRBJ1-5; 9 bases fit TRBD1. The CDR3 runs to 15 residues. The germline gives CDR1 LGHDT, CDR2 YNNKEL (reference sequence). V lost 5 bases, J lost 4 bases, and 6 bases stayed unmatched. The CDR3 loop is CASSAGTGRNQPQHF. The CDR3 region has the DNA TGTGCCAGCAGCGCTGGGACAGGGAGAAATCAGCCCCAGCATTTT.

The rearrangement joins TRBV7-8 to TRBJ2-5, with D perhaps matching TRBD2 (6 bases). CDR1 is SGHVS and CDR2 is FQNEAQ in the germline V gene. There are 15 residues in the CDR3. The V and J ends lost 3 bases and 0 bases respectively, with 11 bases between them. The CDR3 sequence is CASSLEWTNQETQYF. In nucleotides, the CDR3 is TGTGCCAGCAGCTTGGAGTGGACTAACCAAGAGACCCAGTACTTC.

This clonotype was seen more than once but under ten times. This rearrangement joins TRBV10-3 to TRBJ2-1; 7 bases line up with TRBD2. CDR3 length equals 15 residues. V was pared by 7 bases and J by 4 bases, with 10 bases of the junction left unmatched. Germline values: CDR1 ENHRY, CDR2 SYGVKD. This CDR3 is CAITPGLAAYNEQFF. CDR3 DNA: TGTGCCATCACCCCTGGGCTAGCGGCATACAATGAGCAGTTCTTC.

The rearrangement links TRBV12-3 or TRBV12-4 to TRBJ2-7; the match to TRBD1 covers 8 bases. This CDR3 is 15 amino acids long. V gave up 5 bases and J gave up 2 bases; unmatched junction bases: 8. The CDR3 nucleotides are TGTGCCAGCAGTACCCGACAGGGGATTACCTACGAGCAGTACTTC. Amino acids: CASSTRQGITYEQYF.

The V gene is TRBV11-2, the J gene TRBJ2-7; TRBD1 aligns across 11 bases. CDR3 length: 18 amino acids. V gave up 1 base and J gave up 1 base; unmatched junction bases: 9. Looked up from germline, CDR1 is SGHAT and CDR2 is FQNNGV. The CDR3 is CASSLVGQGAEGSYEQYF. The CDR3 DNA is TGTGCCAGCAGCTTAGTCGGACAGGGGGCAGAGGGGTCCTACGAGCAGTACTTC.

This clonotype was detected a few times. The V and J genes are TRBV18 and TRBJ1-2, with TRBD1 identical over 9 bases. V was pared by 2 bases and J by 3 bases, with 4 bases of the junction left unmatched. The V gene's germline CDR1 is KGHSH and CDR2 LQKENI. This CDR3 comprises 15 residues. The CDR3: CASSPGGQGYYGYTF. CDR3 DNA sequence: TGTGCCAGCTCACCAGGGGGACAGGGCTACTATGGCTACACCTTC.

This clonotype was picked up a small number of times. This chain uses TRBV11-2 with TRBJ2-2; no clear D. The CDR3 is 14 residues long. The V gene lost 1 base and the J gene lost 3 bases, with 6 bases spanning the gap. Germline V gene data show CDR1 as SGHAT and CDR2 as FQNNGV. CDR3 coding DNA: TGTGCCAGCAGCTTAGTTTCGTACACCGGGGAGCTGTTTTTT. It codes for CASSLVSYTGELFF.

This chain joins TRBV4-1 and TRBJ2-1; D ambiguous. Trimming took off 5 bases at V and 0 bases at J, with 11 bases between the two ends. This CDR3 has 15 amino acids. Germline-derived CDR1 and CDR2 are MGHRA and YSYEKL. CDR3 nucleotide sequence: TGCGCCAGCAGCTACAGTCTGAGCTCCTACAATGAGCAGTTCTTC. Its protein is CASSYSLSSYNEQFF.

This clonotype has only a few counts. CDR3 region: CASSAPGTTYNEQFF. The CDR3 bases are TGTGCCAGCAGCGCCCCTGGGACCACCTACAATGAGCAGTTCTTC. The J gene is TRBJ2-1, the V gene TRBV9, with D perhaps given as TRBD1 or TRBD2 (5 bases each). This CDR3 is built from 15 residues. CDR1 is SGDLS, CDR2 YYNGEE, per germline. Trimming removed 3 bases at V and 2 bases at J, with 12 bases between.

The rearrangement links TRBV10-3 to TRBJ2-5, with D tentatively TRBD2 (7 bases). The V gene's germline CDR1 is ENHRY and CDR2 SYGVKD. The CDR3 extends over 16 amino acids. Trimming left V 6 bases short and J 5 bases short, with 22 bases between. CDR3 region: CAISSLGGLGSETQYF. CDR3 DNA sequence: TGTGCCATCAGCTCATTGGGGGGGCTTGGCTCGGAGACCCAGTACTTC.

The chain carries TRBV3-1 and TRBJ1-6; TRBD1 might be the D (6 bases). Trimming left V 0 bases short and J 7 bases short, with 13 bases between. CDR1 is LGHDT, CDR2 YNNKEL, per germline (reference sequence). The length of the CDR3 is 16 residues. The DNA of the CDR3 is TGTGCCAGCAGCCAAGATTGGCGGGGGCAGAATTCACCCCTCCACTTT. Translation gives CASSQDWRGQNSPLHF.

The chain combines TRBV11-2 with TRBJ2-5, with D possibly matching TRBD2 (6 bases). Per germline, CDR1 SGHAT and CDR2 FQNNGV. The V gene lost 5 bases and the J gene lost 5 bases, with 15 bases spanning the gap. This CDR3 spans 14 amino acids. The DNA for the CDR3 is TGTGCCAGCAGCCTGGAACCCGGGGGTGAGACCCAGTACTTC. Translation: CASSLEPGGETQYF. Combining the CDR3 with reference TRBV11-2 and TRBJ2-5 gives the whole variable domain EAGVAQSPRYKIIEKRQSVAFWCNPISGHATLYWYQQILGQGPKLLIQFQNNGVVDDSQLPKDRFSAERLKGVDSTLKIQPAKLEDSAVYLCASSLEPGGETQYFGPGTRLLVL.

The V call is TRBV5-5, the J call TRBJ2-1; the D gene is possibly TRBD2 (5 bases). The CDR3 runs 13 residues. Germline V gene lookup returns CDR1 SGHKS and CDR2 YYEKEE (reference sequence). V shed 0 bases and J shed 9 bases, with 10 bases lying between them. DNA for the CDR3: TGTGCCAGCAGCTTGGCCCGGGGTACTGAGCAGTTCTTC. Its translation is CASSLARGTEQFF.

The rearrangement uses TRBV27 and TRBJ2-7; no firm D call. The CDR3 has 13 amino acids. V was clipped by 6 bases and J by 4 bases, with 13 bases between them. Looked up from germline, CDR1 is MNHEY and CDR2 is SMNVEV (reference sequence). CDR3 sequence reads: CASSPDWNYEQYF. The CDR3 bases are TGTGCCAGCAGCCCCGACTGGAATTACGAGCAGTACTTC.

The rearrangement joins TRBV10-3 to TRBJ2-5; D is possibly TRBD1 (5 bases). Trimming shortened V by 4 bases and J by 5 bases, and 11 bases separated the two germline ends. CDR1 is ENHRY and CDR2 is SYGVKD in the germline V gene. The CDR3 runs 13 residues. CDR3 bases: TGTGCCATCAGTGTGCAGGGTACGGAGACCCAGTACTTC. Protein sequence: CAISVQGTETQYF.

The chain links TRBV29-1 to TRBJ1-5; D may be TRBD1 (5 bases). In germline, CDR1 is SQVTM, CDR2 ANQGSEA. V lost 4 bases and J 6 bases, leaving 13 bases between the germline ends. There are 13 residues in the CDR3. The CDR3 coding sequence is TGCAGCGTTGGTTCGGGGGTCACTCAGCCCCAGCATTTT. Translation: CSVGSGVTQPQHF.

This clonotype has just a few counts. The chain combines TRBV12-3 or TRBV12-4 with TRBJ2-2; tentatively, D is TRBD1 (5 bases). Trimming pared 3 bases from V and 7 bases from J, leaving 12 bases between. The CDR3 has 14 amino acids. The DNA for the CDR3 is TGTGCCAGCAGTTTCGCAGGGCGCGGCGGGGAGCTGTTTTTT. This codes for CASSFAGRGGELFF.

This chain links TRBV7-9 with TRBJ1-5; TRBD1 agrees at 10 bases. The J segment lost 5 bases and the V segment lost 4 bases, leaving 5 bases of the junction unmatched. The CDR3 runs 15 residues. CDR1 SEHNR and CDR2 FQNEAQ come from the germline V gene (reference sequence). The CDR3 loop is CASSSGTGAYQPQHF. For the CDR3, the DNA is TGTGCCAGCAGCTCCGGGACAGGGGCTTATCAGCCCCAGCATTTT.

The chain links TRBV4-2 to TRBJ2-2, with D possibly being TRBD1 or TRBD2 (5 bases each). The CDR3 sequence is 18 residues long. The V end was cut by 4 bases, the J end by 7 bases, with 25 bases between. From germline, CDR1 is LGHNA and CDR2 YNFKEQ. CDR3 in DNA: TGTGCCAGCAGCCCCACCCCACGCGTACTGGGGGAAAGCGGGGAGCTGTTTTTT. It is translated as CASSPTPRVLGESGELFF.

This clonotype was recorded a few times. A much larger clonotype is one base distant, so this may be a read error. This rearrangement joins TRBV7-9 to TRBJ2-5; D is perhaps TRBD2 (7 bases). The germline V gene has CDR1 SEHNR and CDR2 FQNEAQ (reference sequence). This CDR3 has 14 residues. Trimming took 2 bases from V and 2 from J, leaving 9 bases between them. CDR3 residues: CASSLKGGQETQYF. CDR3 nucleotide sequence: TGTGCCAGCAGCTTAAAGGGGGGGCAAGAGACCCAGTACTTC.

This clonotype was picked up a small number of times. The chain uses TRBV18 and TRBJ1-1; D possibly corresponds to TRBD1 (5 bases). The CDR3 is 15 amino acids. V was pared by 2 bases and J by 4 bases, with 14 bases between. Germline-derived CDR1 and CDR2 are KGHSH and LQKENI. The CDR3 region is CASSPFPQGFTEAFF. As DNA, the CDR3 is TGTGCCAGCTCACCATTCCCGCAGGGATTCACTGAAGCTTTCTTT.

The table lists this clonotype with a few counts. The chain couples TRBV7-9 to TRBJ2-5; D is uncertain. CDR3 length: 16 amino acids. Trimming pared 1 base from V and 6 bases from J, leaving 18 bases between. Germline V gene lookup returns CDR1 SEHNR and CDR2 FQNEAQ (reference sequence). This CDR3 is CASSLDPPGYEKTQYF. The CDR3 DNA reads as TGTGCCAGCAGCTTAGACCCTCCCGGGTATGAGAAGACCCAGTACTTC.

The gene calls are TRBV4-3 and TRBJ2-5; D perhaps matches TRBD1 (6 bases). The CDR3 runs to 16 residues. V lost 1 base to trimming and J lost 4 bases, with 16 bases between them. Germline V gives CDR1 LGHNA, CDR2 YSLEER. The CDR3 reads CASSQALGGVGETQYF. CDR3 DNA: TGCGCCAGCAGCCAAGCCCTAGGGGGTGTCGGAGAGACCCAGTACTTC.

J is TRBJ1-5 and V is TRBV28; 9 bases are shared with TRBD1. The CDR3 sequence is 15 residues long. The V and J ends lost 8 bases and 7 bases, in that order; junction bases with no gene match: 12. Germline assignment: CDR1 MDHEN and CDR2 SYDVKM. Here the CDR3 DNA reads TGTGCCAGCGGGGAAACAGGGGGCGAGGAACAGCCCCAGCATTTT. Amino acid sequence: CASGETGGEEQPQHF.

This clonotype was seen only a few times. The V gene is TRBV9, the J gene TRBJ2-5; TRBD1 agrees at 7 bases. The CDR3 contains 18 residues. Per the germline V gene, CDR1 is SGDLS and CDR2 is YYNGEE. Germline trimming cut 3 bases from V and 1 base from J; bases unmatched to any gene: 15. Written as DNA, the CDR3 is TGTGCCAGCAGCGACCTAGGGGTCGACAGGGCTGCCCAAGAGACCCAGTACTTC. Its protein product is CASSDLGVDRAAQETQYF.

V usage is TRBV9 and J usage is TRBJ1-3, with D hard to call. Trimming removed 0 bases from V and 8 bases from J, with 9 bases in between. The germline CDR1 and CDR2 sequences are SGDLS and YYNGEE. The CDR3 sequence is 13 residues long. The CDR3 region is CASSVVSGDTIYF. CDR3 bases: TGTGCCAGCAGCGTAGTCTCCGGGGACACCATATATTTT.

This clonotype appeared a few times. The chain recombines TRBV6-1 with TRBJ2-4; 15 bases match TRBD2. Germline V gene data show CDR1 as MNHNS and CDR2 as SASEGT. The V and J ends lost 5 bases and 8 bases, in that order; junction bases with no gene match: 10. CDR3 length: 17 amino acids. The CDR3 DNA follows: TGTGCCAGCAGTCTCCGGGGACTAGCGGGGGGTTTGGACATTCAGTACTTC. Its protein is CASSLRGLAGGLDIQYF.

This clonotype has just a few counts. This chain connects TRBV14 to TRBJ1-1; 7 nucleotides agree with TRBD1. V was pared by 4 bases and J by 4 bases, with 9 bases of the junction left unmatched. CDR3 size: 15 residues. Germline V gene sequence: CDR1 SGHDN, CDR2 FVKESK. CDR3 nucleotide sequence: TGTGCCAGCAGCCGCACAGGGGCGTTGAGCACTGAAGCTTTCTTT. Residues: CASSRTGALSTEAFF.

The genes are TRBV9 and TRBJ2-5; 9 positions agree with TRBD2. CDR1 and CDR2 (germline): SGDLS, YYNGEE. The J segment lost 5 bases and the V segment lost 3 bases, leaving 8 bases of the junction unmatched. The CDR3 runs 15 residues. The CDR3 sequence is CASSAGLAGDETQYF. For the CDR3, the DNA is TGTGCCAGCAGCGCGGGTTTAGCGGGGGATGAGACCCAGTACTTC.